This T cell receptor beta chain was recorded in a study of OX40 agonist ivuxolimab in advanced cancers. The CDR3 loop spans 12 amino acids. V lost 5 bases and J 0 bases, leaving 5 bases between the germline ends. CDR1 and CDR2 (germline): SGHRS, YFSETQ. Profiling relied on immunoSEQ multiplex PCR, and the TCRdb table lists in-frame clones only, not all of them. This table holds over 60,000 clones, roughly nine tenths found once. This chain connects TRBV5-1 to TRBJ1-2; D not resolved. The material was CD4+ or CD8+ T cells sorted from blood, obtained in a trial of the OX40 agonist ivuxolimab. The origin of this receptor is an adult with an advanced solid tumor such as melanoma, head and neck, liver or kidney cancer. Here the CDR3 reads CASSVTNYGYTF. CDR3 bases: TGCGCCAGCAGTGTCACTAACTATGGCTACACCTTC.